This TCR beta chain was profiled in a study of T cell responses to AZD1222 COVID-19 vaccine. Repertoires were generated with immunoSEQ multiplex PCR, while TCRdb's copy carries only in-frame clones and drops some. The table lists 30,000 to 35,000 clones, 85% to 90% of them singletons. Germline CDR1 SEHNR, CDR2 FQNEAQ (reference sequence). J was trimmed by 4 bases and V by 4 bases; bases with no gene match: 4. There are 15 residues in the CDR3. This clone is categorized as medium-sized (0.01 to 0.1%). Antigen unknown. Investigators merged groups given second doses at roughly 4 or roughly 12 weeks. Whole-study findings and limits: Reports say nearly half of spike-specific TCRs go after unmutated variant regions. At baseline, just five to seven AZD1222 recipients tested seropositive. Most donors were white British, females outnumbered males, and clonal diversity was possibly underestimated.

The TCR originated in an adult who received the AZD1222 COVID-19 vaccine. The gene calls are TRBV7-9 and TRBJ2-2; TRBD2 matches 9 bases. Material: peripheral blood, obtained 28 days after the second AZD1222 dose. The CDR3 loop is CASSSGLASTGELFF. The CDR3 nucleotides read TGTGCCAGCAGCTCAGGACTAGCGTCCACCGGGGAGCTGTTTTTT.